This T cell receptor beta chain was recorded in a study of Graves' ophthalmopathy and Graves' hyperthyroidism. The sequenced template was RNA, covering the TCR beta CDR3 region. Investigators did first-round RT-PCR with HTBI primers, then second-round multiplex PCR. TCRdb itself ran the multiplex PCR reads through MiXCR, one entry per CDR3 protein. The table includes 650,000 to 900,000 distinct CDR3 sequences, roughly two fifths detected once. This clonotype has at least ten counts. Between the trimmed V and J ends, which lost 0 bases and 2 bases, there was a span of 9 bases. Germline V gene data show CDR1 as SGHDT and CDR2 as YYEEEE. CDR3 length: 15 amino acids.

Sequenced sample: peripheral blood. The sequence came from an adult man with Graves' ophthalmopathy. The chain carries TRBV5-6 and TRBJ1-3; TRBD1 is a possible D gene (5 bases). This CDR3 reads CASSLGGATGNTIYF. Written as DNA, the CDR3 is TGTGCCAGCAGCTTGGGGGGCGCGACTGGAAACACCATATATTTT.